This entry is about one T cell receptor beta chain. The CDR3 covers 18 residues. V lost 4 bases and J lost 4; bases outside the gene matches: 13. From germline, CDR1 is SGHTS and CDR2 YDEGEE. This sample stems from a study of blood T cell repertoires in COVID-19. In the study overall: T cells, B-cell-depleted T cells, or PBMCs provided the cDNA or gDNA that served as material.

Which cohort a participant joined came from the clinical history participants gave. Libraries were prepared by immunoSEQ multiplex PCR; TCRdb keeps only in-frame clonotypes and omits some of them. This sample carries more than 300,000 clones, approximately 90% of them seen once, and the ten largest clones take approximately 1.2%. The V call is TRBV5-8, the J call TRBJ2-2; 10 nucleotides agree with TRBD2. The origin of this receptor is a young woman who had recovered from COVID-19. The material sequenced was PBMCs or T cells enriched from blood (not recorded which). The CDR3 protein is CASSHISPAGGSTGELFF. CDR3 bases: TGTGCCAGCAGCCATATAAGTCCAGCGGGGGGGAGCACCGGGGAGCTGTTTTTT.